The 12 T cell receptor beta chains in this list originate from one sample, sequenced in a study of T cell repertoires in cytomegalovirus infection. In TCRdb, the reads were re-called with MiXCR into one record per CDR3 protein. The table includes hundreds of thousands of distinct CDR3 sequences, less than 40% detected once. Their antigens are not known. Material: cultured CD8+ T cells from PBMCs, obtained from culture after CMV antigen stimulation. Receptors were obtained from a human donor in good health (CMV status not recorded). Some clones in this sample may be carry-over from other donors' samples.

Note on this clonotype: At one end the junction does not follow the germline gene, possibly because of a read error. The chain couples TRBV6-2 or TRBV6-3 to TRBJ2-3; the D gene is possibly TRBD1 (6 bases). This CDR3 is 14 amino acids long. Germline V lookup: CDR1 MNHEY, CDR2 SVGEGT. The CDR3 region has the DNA TGTGTCAGCAGTTTGCGACAGGTAACAGATACGCAGTATTTT. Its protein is CVSSLRQVTDTQYF.

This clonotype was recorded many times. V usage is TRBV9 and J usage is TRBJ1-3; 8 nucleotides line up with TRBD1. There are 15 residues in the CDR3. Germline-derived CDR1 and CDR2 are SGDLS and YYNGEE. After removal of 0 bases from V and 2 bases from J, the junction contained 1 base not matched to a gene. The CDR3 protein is CASSVGTGPGNTIYF. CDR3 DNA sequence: TGTGCCAGCAGCGTAGGGACAGGGCCTGGAAACACCATATATTTT. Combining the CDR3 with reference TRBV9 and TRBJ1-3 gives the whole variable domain DSGVTQTPKHLITATGQRVTLRCSPRSGDLSVYWYQQSLDQGLQFLIQYYNGEERAKGNILERFSAQQFPDLHSELNLSSLELGDSALYFCASSVGTGPGNTIYFGEGSWLTVV.

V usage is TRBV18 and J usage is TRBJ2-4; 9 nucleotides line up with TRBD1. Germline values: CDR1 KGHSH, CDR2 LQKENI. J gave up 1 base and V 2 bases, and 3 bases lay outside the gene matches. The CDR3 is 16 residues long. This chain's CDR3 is CASSPRDRVAKNIQYF. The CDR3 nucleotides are TGTGCCAGCTCACCAAGGGACAGGGTGGCCAAAAACATTCAGTACTTC.

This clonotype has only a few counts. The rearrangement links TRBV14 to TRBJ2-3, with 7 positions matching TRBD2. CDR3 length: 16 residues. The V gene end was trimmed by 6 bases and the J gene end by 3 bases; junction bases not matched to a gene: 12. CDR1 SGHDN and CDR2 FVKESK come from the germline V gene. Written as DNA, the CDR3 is TGTGCCAGCAGGCCAAAGGCGGGGGAAAGTACAGATACGCAGTATTTT. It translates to CASRPKAGESTDTQYF.

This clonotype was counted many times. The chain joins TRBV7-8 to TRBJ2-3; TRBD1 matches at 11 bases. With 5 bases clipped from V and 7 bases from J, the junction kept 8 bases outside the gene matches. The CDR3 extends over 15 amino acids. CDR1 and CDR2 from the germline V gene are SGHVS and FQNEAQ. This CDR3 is CASSAPGQGGNTQYF. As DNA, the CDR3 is TGTGCCAGCAGCGCGCCGGGACAGGGGGGAAATACGCAGTATTTT.

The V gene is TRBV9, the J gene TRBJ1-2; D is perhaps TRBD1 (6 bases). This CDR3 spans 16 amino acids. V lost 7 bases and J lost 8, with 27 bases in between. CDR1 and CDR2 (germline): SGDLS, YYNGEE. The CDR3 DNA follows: TGTGCCAGCGTACGAACACAGGGTCCTTCTTTAGAAGGCTACACCTTC. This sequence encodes CASVRTQGPSLEGYTF.

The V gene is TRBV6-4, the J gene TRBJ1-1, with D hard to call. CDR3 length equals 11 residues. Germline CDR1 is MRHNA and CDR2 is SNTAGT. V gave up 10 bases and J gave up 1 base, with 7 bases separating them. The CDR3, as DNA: TGTGCCACCAAGCGGAACACTGAAGCTTTCTTT. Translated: CATKRNTEAFF.

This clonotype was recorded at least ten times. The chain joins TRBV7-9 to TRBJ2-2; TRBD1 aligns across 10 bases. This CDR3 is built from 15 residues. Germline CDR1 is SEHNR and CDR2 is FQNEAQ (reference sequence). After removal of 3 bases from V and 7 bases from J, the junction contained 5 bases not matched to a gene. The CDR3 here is CASSFGTGEDGELFF. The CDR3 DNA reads TGTGCCAGCAGCTTTGGGACAGGGGAAGACGGGGAGCTGTTTTTT.

CDR3 DNA: TGTGCCAGCTCACCGTCCGGGACTACCAAGACCCAGTACTTC. It is translated as CASSPSGTTKTQYF. This chain joins TRBV12-3 or TRBV12-4 and TRBJ2-5; 7 bases map to TRBD2. The CDR3 totals 14 residues. V gave up 8 bases and J gave up 6 bases; unmatched junction bases: 12.

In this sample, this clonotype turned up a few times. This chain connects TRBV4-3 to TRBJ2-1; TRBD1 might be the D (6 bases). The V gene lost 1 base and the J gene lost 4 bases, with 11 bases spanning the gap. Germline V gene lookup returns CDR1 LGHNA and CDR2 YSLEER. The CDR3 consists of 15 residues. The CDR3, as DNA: TGCGCCAGCAGCCAAGGAGGACAGATTTACAATGAGCAGTTCTTC. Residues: CASSQGGQIYNEQFF.

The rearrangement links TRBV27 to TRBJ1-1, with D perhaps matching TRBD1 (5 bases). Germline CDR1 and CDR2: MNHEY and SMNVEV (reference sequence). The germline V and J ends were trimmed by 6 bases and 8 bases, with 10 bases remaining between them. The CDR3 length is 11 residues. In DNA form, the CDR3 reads TGTGCCAGCAGCCGAGGGGAGGAAGCTTTCTTT. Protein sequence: CASSRGEEAFF.

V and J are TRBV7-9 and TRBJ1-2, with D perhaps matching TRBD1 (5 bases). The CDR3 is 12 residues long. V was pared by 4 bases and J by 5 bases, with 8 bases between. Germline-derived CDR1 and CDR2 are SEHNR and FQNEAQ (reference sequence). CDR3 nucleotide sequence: TGTGCCAGCAGCTCGACAGAGTATGGCTACACCTTC. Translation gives CASSSTEYGYTF.